Only one count was recorded for the clone carrying this T cell receptor (beta chain). The source of the sample is a study of blood T cell repertoires in COVID-19. The overall study: Acute-phase and convalescent COVID-19 samples originated in the United States, Italy and Spain. T cells, B-cell-depleted T cells, or PBMCs provided the cDNA or gDNA that served as material.

The CDR3 is made up of 16 amino acids. V lost 6 bases to trimming and J lost 0 bases, with 15 bases between them. CDR1 ENHRY and CDR2 SYGVKD come from the germline V gene. As processed by the authors: Counts of nucleated cells, estimated from reference gene primer amplification, were obtained. Repertoires were generated with immunoSEQ multiplex PCR, while TCRdb's copy carries only in-frame clones and drops some. D and trimming were read from the DNA, whereas the V and J calls and clone size are those reported in that table. Of about 97,000 clones in the sample, approximately 84% were seen once. The receptor was derived from a man between 65 and 79 years old with acute or convalescent COVID-19. V usage is TRBV10-3 and J usage is TRBJ2-1; tentative D call: TRBD2 (6 bases). Sequenced input: peripheral blood. The CDR3: CAISFGLSRSYNEQFF. The CDR3 region has the DNA TGTGCCATCAGCTTTGGACTATCCCGCTCCTACAATGAGCAGTTCTTC.